The 23 T cell receptor beta chains in this list originate from one sample, sequenced in a study of shared clonotypes between healthy human individuals (TCRdb year 2020). CD8 naive samples were obtained by positive selection for CCR7 among CD45RO-negative cells, yielding a CD45RA+CCR7+ population from which TemRA cells were excluded. The library was built by means of the immunoSEQ multiplex PCR assay. TCRdb re-hosts the immuneACCESS table, in-frame sequences only. Its copies lack some clones; in the studies checked, an unresolved V gene accounts for under half of them, and the cause for the rest is not known. Recorded for this sample are under 2,000,000 clones; about 95% of them occurred a single time. Together, the top ten hold 1.2% of the sample. Specimen: naive CD8+ T cells sorted from blood. In the paper's terms, the cell subset or site label means: CD45RA+CCR7+. These receptors came from a man between 18 and 35 years old in good health.

V usage is TRBV27 and J usage is TRBJ1-4; D unresolved. This CDR3 contains 13 residues. CDR1 and CDR2 from the germline V gene are MNHEY and SMNVEV (reference sequence). Between the trimmed V and J ends, which lost 6 bases and 6 bases, there was a span of 11 bases. The CDR3 region has the DNA TGTGCCAGCAGGCCTACGTATGATGAAAAACTGTTTTTT. This gives the protein CASRPTYDEKLFF.

This clone was detected once. This chain links TRBV7-9 with TRBJ1-1, with D perhaps matching TRBD1 (6 bases). The length of the CDR3 is 15 residues. Trimming removed 6 bases at V and 6 bases at J, with 20 bases between. The germline gives CDR1 SEHNR, CDR2 FQNEAQ (reference sequence). The CDR3, as DNA: TGTGCCAGCAGGCAGACCCAGGGGACCTCCTCTGAAGCTTTCTTT. Protein: CASRQTQGTSSEAFF.

This sequence joins TRBV29-1 and TRBJ2-7, with D tentatively TRBD2 (6 bases). Germline V gives CDR1 SQVTM, CDR2 ANQGSEA. The V end was cut by 7 bases, the J end by 1 base, with 11 bases between. CDR3 length equals 12 residues. CDR3 nucleotide sequence: TGCAGCGCGACGGGGGATTCCTACGAGCAGTACTTC. Protein sequence: CSATGDSYEQYF.

This chain links TRBV28 with TRBJ1-4; no reliable D call. The germline CDR1 and CDR2 sequences are MDHEN and SYDVKM. CDR3 size: 14 residues. Deletions cut 1 base from V and 4 bases from J, with 7 bases between. The CDR3 nucleotides are TGTGCCAGCAGTTTATTCGGGCTTAATGAAAAACTGTTTTTT. Protein sequence: CASSLFGLNEKLFF. Full variable domain (remainder filled in from reference TRBV28 and TRBJ1-4): DVKVTQSSRYLVKRTGEKVFLECVQDMDHENMFWYRQDPGLGLRLIYFSYDVKMKEKGDIPEGYSVSREKKERFSLILESASTNQTSMYLCASSLFGLNEKLFFGSGTQLSVL.

The rearrangement joins TRBV10-1 to TRBJ1-5; D remains ambiguous. Germline CDR1 and CDR2: WNHNN and SYGVQD (reference sequence). This CDR3 comprises 15 residues. With 7 bases removed from V and 1 base from J, the gap between germline ends came to 14 bases. The CDR3 here is CASKRSYYSNQPQHF. CDR3 sequence (DNA): TGCGCCAGCAAAAGAAGTTACTACAGCAATCAGCCCCAGCATTTT.

This clone showed up just once. This chain links TRBV7-2 with TRBJ2-5; 10 bases match TRBD2. The CDR3 is 16 amino acids. In germline, CDR1 is SGHTA, CDR2 FQGNSA. Trimming cost V 1 base and J 5 bases; bases outside gene matches: 7. CDR3 loop: CASSLELAGAGETQYF. DNA for the CDR3: TGTGCCAGCAGCTTAGAGCTAGCGGGAGCGGGGGAGACCCAGTACTTC.

The chain joins TRBV28 to TRBJ2-5; 9 bases agree with TRBD2. Looked up from germline, CDR1 is MDHEN and CDR2 is SYDVKM. The length of the CDR3 is 16 residues. The ends lost 3 bases at V and 7 bases at J; junction bases unmatched: 12. Here the CDR3 reads CASSLSSGGPVGTQYF. As DNA, the CDR3 is TGTGCCAGCAGTTTGAGCAGCGGGGGGCCTGTTGGGACCCAGTACTTC.

The chain links TRBV19 to TRBJ2-3, with 7 bases identical to TRBD2. The CDR3 sequence is 16 residues long. Germline V lookup: CDR1 LNHDA, CDR2 SQIVND (reference sequence). Trimming removed 2 bases from V and 0 bases from J; junction bases left unmatched: 5. The CDR3 sequence: CASSILLAASTDTQYF. As DNA, the CDR3 is TGTGCCAGTAGTATACTGCTAGCGGCTAGCACAGATACGCAGTATTTT.

The chain combines TRBV5-6 with TRBJ2-5; TRBD1 agrees at 8 bases. V gave up 1 base and J gave up 4 bases; unmatched junction bases: 6. The CDR3 loop spans 15 amino acids. Germline V gives CDR1 SGHDT, CDR2 YYEEEE. CDR3 bases: TGTGCCAGCAGCTTGAGAACAGGGGGGACAGAGACCCAGTACTTC. Translated, it gives CASSLRTGGTETQYF.

The rearrangement links TRBV11-2 to TRBJ2-7; 10 nucleotides agree with TRBD1. In germline, CDR1 is SGHAT, CDR2 FQNNGV. The junction had 8 bases not matched to a gene; V was cut back by 6 bases and J by 3 bases. The CDR3 has 15 amino acids. The CDR3 sequence is CASSLGQGGHYEQYF. CDR3 nucleotide sequence: TGTGCCAGCAGTCTCGGACAGGGGGGACACTACGAGCAGTACTTC. Looking up the rest from reference TRBV11-2 and TRBJ2-7 gives the full variable domain: EAGVAQSPRYKIIEKRQSVAFWCNPISGHATLYWYQQILGQGPKLLIQFQNNGVVDDSQLPKDRFSAERLKGVDSTLKIQPAKLEDSAVYLCASSLGQGGHYEQYFGPGTRLTVT.

The genes are TRBV4-1 and TRBJ2-3; the match to TRBD2 covers 8 bases. V was clipped by 0 bases and J by 4 bases; unmatched bases: 9. Germline assignment: CDR1 MGHRA and CDR2 YSYEKL. CDR3 size: 17 residues. This CDR3 reads CASSQDQPAGESDTQYF. CDR3 nucleotide sequence: TGCGCCAGCAGCCAAGATCAGCCAGCGGGGGAATCAGATACGCAGTATTTT.

V and J are TRBV5-6 and TRBJ2-1; 8 bases match TRBD2. Germline CDR1 reads SGHDT; CDR2 reads YYEEEE. V shed 0 bases, J shed 12 bases, and the junction held 11 bases outside the gene matches. This CDR3 contains 15 residues. CDR3 DNA sequence: TGTGCCAGCAGCTTGGCCGGGAGGGACGCCGAGGGGCAGTTCTTC. Translated, it gives CASSLAGRDAEGQFF.

The chain combines TRBV7-9 with TRBJ2-1; 11 bases are a match to TRBD2. Trimming cost V 2 bases and J 0 bases; bases outside gene matches: 6. This CDR3 region has 18 residues. Per the germline V gene, CDR1 is SEHNR and CDR2 is FQNEAQ (reference sequence). CDR3 protein: CASSLRVAGGFSYNEQFF. The CDR3 DNA is TGTGCCAGCAGCTTAAGGGTAGCGGGAGGGTTCTCCTACAATGAGCAGTTCTTC.

The V and J genes are TRBV11-2 and TRBJ2-1; the match to TRBD2 covers 7 bases. J lost 6 bases, V lost 4 bases, and 3 bases had no gene match. Germline CDR1 is SGHAT and CDR2 is FQNNGV. This CDR3 has 13 amino acids. CDR3 bases: TGTGCCAGCAGCTCTAGCGGTACCAATGAGCAGTTCTTC. Translating it yields CASSSSGTNEQFF.

The chain is built from TRBV18 and TRBJ2-7; the match to TRBD1 covers 7 bases. CDR1 KGHSH and CDR2 LQKENI come from the germline V gene. The CDR3 is made up of 14 amino acids. With 6 bases clipped from V and 0 bases from J, the junction kept 5 bases outside the gene matches. CDR3 sequence (DNA): TGTGCCAGCTCCGGGACAGAGTCCTCCTACGAGCAGTACTTC. It is translated as CASSGTESSYEQYF.

The chain recombines TRBV6-7 with TRBJ1-1; D unclear. TRBV6-7 is an ORF, with its function uncertain. CDR3 length equals 14 residues. V was pared by 5 bases and J by 2 bases, with 12 bases between. In nucleotides, the CDR3 is TGTGCCAGCAGTATACGACGGTCTAACACTGAAGCTTTCTTT. This encodes CASSIRRSNTEAFF.

The gene calls are TRBV10-2 and TRBJ2-2; possible D gene TRBD2, 5 bases. The V end lost 0 bases, the J end lost 8 bases, and 10 bases lay between the germline ends. Germline CDR1 and CDR2: WSHSY and SAAADI. This CDR3 contains 14 residues. The chain's CDR3 is CASSESTRAGELFF. The CDR3 DNA sequence: TGCGCCAGCAGTGAGTCGACGAGGGCGGGGGAGCTGTTTTTT.

The chain joins TRBV5-1 to TRBJ2-3; D is undetermined. CDR1 is SGHRS, CDR2 YFSETQ, per germline. The CDR3 is 15 residues long. V was clipped by 3 bases and J by 1 base, with 12 bases between them. The CDR3 loop is CASSSLEPRTDTQYF. CDR3 bases: TGCGCCAGCAGCTCTCTGGAACCTCGCACAGATACGCAGTATTTT.

This sequence joins TRBV14 and TRBJ1-1; D unclear. The V gene lost 0 bases and the J gene lost 2 bases, with 13 bases spanning the gap. The CDR3 extends over 16 amino acids. Germline CDR1 SGHDN, CDR2 FVKESK. CDR3 nucleotides: TGTGCCAGCAGCCAAGAAGGAGTCTCCTTAAACACTGAAGCTTTCTTT. This sequence encodes CASSQEGVSLNTEAFF.

The chain employs TRBV6-6 and TRBJ2-7; possible D gene TRBD1, 5 bases. This CDR3 spans 15 amino acids. CDR1 MNHNY and CDR2 SVGAGI come from the germline V gene (reference sequence). Between the trimmed V and J ends, which lost 6 bases and 4 bases, there was a span of 19 bases. In nucleotides, the CDR3 is TGTGCCAGCAGCAAAAGCCAGGGTAGAATATACGAGCAGTACTTC. Translating gives CASSKSQGRIYEQYF.

The V and J genes are TRBV28 and TRBJ1-2; no reliable D call. Trimming stripped 3 bases from V and 8 bases from J, with 13 bases between. The CDR3 is 13 residues long. Per the germline V gene, CDR1 is MDHEN and CDR2 is SYDVKM. Here the CDR3 DNA reads TGTGCCAGCAGTTTGCAAGGGTCGGACGGCTACACCTTC. As protein: CASSLQGSDGYTF.

The V call is TRBV6-1, the J call TRBJ1-5; D is uncertain. V was cut by 10 bases and J by 0 bases, with 16 bases left in between. Germline CDR1 and CDR2: MNHNS and SASEGT. This CDR3 comprises 15 residues. The CDR3 DNA sequence: TGTGCCACGCGGTTCGTTCCTGATAGCAATCAGCCCCAGCATTTT. This sequence encodes CATRFVPDSNQPQHF.

The chain is built from TRBV19 and TRBJ2-1, with a possible D match to TRBD1 (6 bases). V lost 0 bases and J 1 base, leaving 10 bases between the germline ends. Per germline, CDR1 LNHDA and CDR2 SQIVND (reference sequence). This CDR3 region has 16 residues. The CDR3 region has the DNA TGTGCCAGTAGTATAGAGGGGACACCTTCCTACAATGAGCAGTTCTTC. Translated, it gives CASSIEGTPSYNEQFF. The variable domain in full, with the rest retrieved from reference TRBV19 and TRBJ2-1, is DGGITQSPKYLFRKEGQNVTLSCEQNLNHDAMYWYRQDPGQGLRLIYYSQIVNDFQKGDIAEGYSVSREKKESFPLTVTSAQKNPTAFYLCASSIEGTPSYNEQFFGPGTRLTVL.